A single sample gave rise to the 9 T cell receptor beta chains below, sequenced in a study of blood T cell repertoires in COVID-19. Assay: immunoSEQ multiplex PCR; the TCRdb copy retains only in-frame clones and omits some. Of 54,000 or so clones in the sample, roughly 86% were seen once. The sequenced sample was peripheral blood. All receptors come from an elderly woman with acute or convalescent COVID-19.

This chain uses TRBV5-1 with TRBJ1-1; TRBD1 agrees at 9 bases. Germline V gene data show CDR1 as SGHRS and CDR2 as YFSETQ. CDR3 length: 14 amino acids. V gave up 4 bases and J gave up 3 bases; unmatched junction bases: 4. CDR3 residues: CASSEQGAYTEAFF. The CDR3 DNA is TGCGCCAGCAGCGAACAGGGGGCTTACACTGAAGCTTTCTTT. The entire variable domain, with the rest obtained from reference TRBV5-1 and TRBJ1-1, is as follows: KAGVTQTPRYLIKTRGQQVTLSCSPISGHRSVSWYQQTPGQGLQFLFEYFSETQRNKGNFPGRFSGRQFSNSRSEMNVSTLELGDSALYLCASSEQGAYTEAFFGQGTRLTVV.

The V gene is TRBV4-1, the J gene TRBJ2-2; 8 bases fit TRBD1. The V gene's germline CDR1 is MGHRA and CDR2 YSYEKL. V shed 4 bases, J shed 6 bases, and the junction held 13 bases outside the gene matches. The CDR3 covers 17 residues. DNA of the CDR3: TGCGCCAGCAGCCCCGAAGGTCAGGGGGCTTATGCCGGGGAGCTGTTTTTT. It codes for CASSPEGQGAYAGELFF.

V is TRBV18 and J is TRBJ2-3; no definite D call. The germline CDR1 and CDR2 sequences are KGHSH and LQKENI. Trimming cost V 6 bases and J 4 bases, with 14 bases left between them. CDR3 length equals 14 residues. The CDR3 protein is CASSPTRMSDTQYF. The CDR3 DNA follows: TGTGCCAGCTCTCCAACTCGAATGTCAGATACGCAGTATTTT.

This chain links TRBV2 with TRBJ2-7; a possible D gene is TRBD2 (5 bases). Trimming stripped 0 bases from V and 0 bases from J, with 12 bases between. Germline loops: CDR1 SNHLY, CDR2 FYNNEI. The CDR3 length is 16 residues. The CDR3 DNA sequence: TGTGCCAGCAGTGAAGCGCGGCAGCGGAGCTCCTACGAGCAGTACGTC. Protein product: CASSEARQRSSYEQYV.

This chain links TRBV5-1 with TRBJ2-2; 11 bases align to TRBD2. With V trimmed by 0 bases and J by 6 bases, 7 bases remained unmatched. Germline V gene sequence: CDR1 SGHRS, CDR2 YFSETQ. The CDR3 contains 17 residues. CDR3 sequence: CASSLALAGAWAGELFF. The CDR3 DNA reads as TGCGCCAGCAGCTTGGCACTAGCGGGAGCTTGGGCCGGGGAGCTGTTTTTT.

The CDR3 protein is CASSPPHRGSYGYTF. The CDR3 DNA is TGTGCCAGCTCACCACCGCACAGGGGCTCCTATGGCTACACCTTC. This chain uses TRBV18 with TRBJ1-2, with TRBD1 matching over 7 bases. The CDR3 contains 15 residues. Per germline, CDR1 KGHSH and CDR2 LQKENI. V dropped 0 bases and J dropped 4; count of bases not matched to a gene: 5.

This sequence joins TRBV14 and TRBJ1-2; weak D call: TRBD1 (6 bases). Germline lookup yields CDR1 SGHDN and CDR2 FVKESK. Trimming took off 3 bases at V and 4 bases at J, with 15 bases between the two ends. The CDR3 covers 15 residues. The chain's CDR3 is CASSQTLQGAYGYTF. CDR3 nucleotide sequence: TGTGCCAGCAGCCAGACTTTACAGGGTGCCTATGGCTACACCTTC.

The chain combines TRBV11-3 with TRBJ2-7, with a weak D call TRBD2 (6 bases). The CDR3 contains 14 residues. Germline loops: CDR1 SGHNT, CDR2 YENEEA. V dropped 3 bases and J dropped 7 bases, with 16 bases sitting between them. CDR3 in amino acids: CASSLDGGLGEQYF. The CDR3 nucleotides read TGTGCCAGCAGCTTGGATGGGGGGTTGGGGGAGCAGTACTTC.

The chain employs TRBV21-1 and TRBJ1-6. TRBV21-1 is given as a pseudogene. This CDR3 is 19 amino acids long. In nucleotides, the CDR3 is TGTGCCAGCAGTGGGAGGCAGGGCGTCCCGAGTGCTTATAATTCACCCCTCCACTTT. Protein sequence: CASSGRQGVPSAYNSPLHF.